This T cell receptor beta chain was captured in a study of blood T cell repertoires in COVID-19. Across the whole study: Acute and convalescent COVID-19 specimens originated in the United States, Italy and Spain. T cells, B-cell-depleted T cells, or PBMCs provided the cDNA or gDNA that served as material.

The trim removed 5 bases at V and 2 bases at J, leaving 2 bases unmatched. Germline V gene lookup returns CDR1 SGHVS and CDR2 FNYEAQ. CDR3 length: 13 residues. In the authors' workflow: The authors estimated nucleated cell counts from reference gene primer amplification. The assay was immunoSEQ multiplex PCR, and TCRdb's table has in-frame clones only and misses some. That table gives V, J and clone size, and the DNA gave D and trimming. The data contain about 62,000 clones, roughly 80% of them singletons. The chain has TRBV7-6 and TRBJ1-2, with 7 bases that match TRBD1. Sequencing used peripheral blood. The sequence was obtained from a woman aged 50 to 60 with active or convalescent COVID-19. DNA for the CDR3: TGTGCCAGCAGCCAACAGGGGAACTATGGCTACACCTTC. Protein product: CASSQQGNYGYTF.